This T cell receptor beta chain stems from a study of shared clonotypes between healthy human individuals. Findings and limits, study-wide: Larger estimated richness was generally seen in naive subsets than in memory subsets.

Per the study methods: Filtering differed, since immunoSEQ gave only junction sequences and no quality scores. Clones were read by immunoSEQ multiplex PCR, and TCRdb kept only the in-frame ones, dropping some. V and J calls and clone size are copied from that table; D and trimming were computed from the DNA. The table includes some 1,400,000 clones, roughly 95% detected once. The length of the CDR3 is 13 residues. Trimming stripped 3 bases from V and 3 bases from J, with 8 bases between. Germline loops: CDR1 LNHDA, CDR2 SQIVND (reference sequence). This clone was picked up one time. Its antigen remains unidentified.

The chain recombines TRBV19 with TRBJ2-5; a weak D match, TRBD1 (5 bases). The receptor was isolated from a man aged 30-40 years in good health. The sample consisted of naive CD4+ T cells sorted from blood. Stated subset: CD45RA+ positively selected. CDR3: CASSMYRKETQYF. The CDR3 DNA is TGTGCCAGTAGTATGTACAGGAAAGAGACCCAGTACTTC.